The 10 T cell receptor beta chains in this list originate from one sample, sequenced in a study of CD8 T cells in Susac syndrome. When the RNA was reverse transcribed, random hexamers were used with an input of roughly 0.45 to 1 ug. MiXCR, applied by TCRdb to the immunoSEQ multiplex PCR reads, yields one record per CDR3 protein. The sample contains 150,000 to 200,000 distinct CDR3 sequences, 80% to 95% of which appear only once. Sequencing used CD4+ T cells from PBMCs. The receptors originated from a human donor in good health.

J is TRBJ2-7 and V is TRBV12-3 or TRBV12-4; 10 bases are shared with TRBD1. This CDR3 has 15 residues. Trimming at V came to 4 bases and at J to 2 bases, leaving 5 bases not matched to a gene. Here the CDR3 DNA reads TGTGCCAGCAGTTCCGGGACAGGGGCCACCTACGAGCAGTACTTC. This translates into CASSSGTGATYEQYF.

This sequence joins TRBV7-2 and TRBJ1-5; 10 nucleotides line up with TRBD1. After removal of 5 bases from V and 4 bases from J, the junction contained 5 bases not matched to a gene. The CDR3 spans 15 residues. CDR1 and CDR2 (germline): SGHTA, FQGNSA. The CDR3 loop reads CASSIPGQGNQPQHF. CDR3 DNA sequence: TGTGCCAGCAGCATACCGGGACAGGGGAATCAGCCCCAGCATTTT.

The chain uses TRBV7-2 and TRBJ1-1; D is unresolved. The CDR3 is 15 residues long. V shed 3 bases and J shed 3 bases, with 14 bases lying between them. Germline loops: CDR1 SGHTA, CDR2 FQGNSA. The CDR3 DNA reads as TGTGCCAGCAGCTTGGAGCCGGGTGGTTACACTGAAGCTTTCTTT. Protein: CASSLEPGGYTEAFF. Based on the CDR3 plus reference TRBV7-2 and TRBJ1-1, the full variable domain is GAGVSQSPSNKVTEKGKDVELRCDPISGHTALYWYRQSLGQGLEFLIYFQGNSAPDKSGLPSDRFSAERTGGSVSTLTIQRTQQEDSAVYLCASSLEPGGYTEAFFGQGTRLTVV.

The chain couples TRBV5-6 to TRBJ2-5; the D call may be TRBD1 or TRBD2 (5 bases each). The CDR3 covers 12 residues. CDR1 is SGHDT and CDR2 is YYEEEE in the germline V gene. V was cut by 4 bases and J by 9 bases, with 13 bases left in between. The CDR3 sequence is CASSRDLVAQYF. CDR3 bases: TGTGCCAGCAGCCGGGACCTCGTGGCCCAGTACTTC.

There are a few counts of this clonotype. This sequence joins TRBV28 and TRBJ2-5, with 7 bases lining up with TRBD1. CDR3 length: 15 residues. Germline V gives CDR1 MDHEN, CDR2 SYDVKM. With V trimmed by 5 bases and J by 1 base, 7 bases remained unmatched. Written as DNA, the CDR3 is TGTGCCAGCAGTCTCCCCCGGGACAGCCAAGAGACCCAGTACTTC. Protein sequence: CASSLPRDSQETQYF.

This rearrangement joins TRBV7-2 to TRBJ2-3; 9 nucleotides line up with TRBD1. Per germline, CDR1 SGHTA and CDR2 FQGNSA. CDR3 length: 15 residues. The J segment lost 6 bases and the V segment lost 5 bases, leaving 9 bases of the junction unmatched. For the CDR3, the DNA is TGTGCCAGCAGCCCGGGACAGGGACCAGTGGATACGCAGTATTTT. It yields the protein CASSPGQGPVDTQYF.

This chain connects TRBV7-2 to TRBJ2-2; D perhaps matches TRBD1 (6 bases). Germline CDR1 SGHTA, CDR2 FQGNSA. This CDR3 has 15 residues. The ends were cut back, 4 bases at V and 6 bases at J, with 15 bases in the middle. This CDR3 reads CASSWTLQGAGELFF. As DNA, the CDR3 is TGTGCCAGCAGCTGGACTTTACAGGGAGCCGGGGAGCTGTTTTTT.

The chain is built from TRBV21-1 and TRBJ1-6; the table's TRBD1 call for D was not verified on the DNA. TRBV21-1 is an annotated pseudogene. This CDR3 region has 16 residues. The CDR3 sequence is CAGLWDRGLLNSPLHF. The CDR3 DNA is TGTGCTGGCCTATGGGACCGGGGCCTTTTGAATTCACCCCTCCACTTT.

This clonotype was counted a few times. The gene calls are TRBV29-1 and TRBJ1-1; D call uncertain. V shed 4 bases and J shed 2 bases, with 2 bases lying between them. This CDR3 region has 10 residues. Germline CDR1 and CDR2: SQVTM and ANQGSEA. This CDR3 is CSVGNTEAFF. CDR3 DNA sequence: TGCAGCGTTGGAAACACTGAAGCTTTCTTT.

The CDR3 DNA is TGTGCCTGGAGCCCGATGGCTAGCGGGGCCCTGCAGTATTTT. Translating it yields CAWSPMASGALQYF. The chain has TRBV30 and TRBJ2-3; TRBD2 agrees at 9 bases. CDR1 is GTSNPN and CDR2 is SVGIG in the germline V gene (reference sequence). The CDR3 spans 14 residues. With 3 bases clipped from V and 11 bases from J, the junction kept 12 bases outside the gene matches.